Presented here are 19 T cell receptor beta chains from one specimen sequenced in a study of T cell repertoires in cytomegalovirus infection. TCRdb reprocessed the reads with MiXCR, giving one entry per CDR3 protein. The data show some 130,000 distinct CDR3 sequences, approximately 24% seen once. Their specific antigens are unknown. Sequencing was done on a sample of PBMCs, sequenced either directly or after in vitro stimulation (not recorded which). The receptors shown here come from a human donor in good health (CMV status not recorded). Some clones in this sample may be carry-over from other donors' samples.

The V call is TRBV19, the J call TRBJ1-6; D possibly corresponds to TRBD1 (6 bases). CDR3 size: 16 residues. The V end was cut by 8 bases, the J end by 6 bases, with 20 bases between. Germline CDR1 LNHDA, CDR2 SQIVND (reference sequence). DNA of the CDR3: TGTGCCAGTGGCCCCCCAGGGGCGAGGGGTAATTCACCCCTCCACTTT. Protein product: CASGPPGARGNSPLHF.

The V gene is TRBV28, the J gene TRBJ2-7; 9 bases are shared with TRBD1. Germline loops: CDR1 MDHEN, CDR2 SYDVKM. The CDR3 covers 15 residues. V shed 6 bases, J shed 0 bases, and the junction held 6 bases outside the gene matches. The CDR3 sequence is CASSPGTGPSYEQYF. The CDR3 DNA sequence: TGTGCCAGCAGCCCCGGGACAGGGCCCTCCTACGAGCAGTACTTC.

Here the CDR3 DNA reads TGTGCCAGTAGAGCACAGGGAGTAAACAATGAGCAGTTCTTC. Residues: CASRAQGVNNEQFF. The chain combines TRBV19 with TRBJ2-1; D is perhaps TRBD1 (6 bases). The V gene lost 6 bases and the J gene lost 5 bases, with 14 bases spanning the gap. CDR3 size: 14 residues. Germline V gene sequence: CDR1 LNHDA, CDR2 SQIVND (reference sequence).

This chain uses TRBV20-1 with TRBJ2-1, with 10 bases that match TRBD1. After removal of 2 bases from V and 1 base from J, the junction contained 2 bases not matched to a gene. Germline CDR1 and CDR2: DFQATT and SNEGSKA (reference sequence). CDR3 length: 15 residues. The CDR3 sequence: CSARPGQGSYNEQFF. The CDR3 DNA is TGCAGTGCTAGACCGGGACAGGGGTCCTACAATGAGCAGTTCTTC.

This clonotype appeared many times. The rearrangement joins TRBV7-9 to TRBJ2-7; D unresolved. Trimming took 1 base from V and 3 from J, leaving 7 bases between them. The V gene's germline CDR1 is SEHNR and CDR2 FQNEAQ (reference sequence). The length of the CDR3 is 13 residues. CDR3 region: CASSLEAIYEQYV. CDR3 nucleotides: TGTGCCAGCAGCTTAGAGGCCATCTACGAGCAGTACGTC.

This chain connects TRBV11-2 to TRBJ2-2, with 9 bases lining up with TRBD2. This CDR3 has 16 residues. V lost 6 bases, J lost 0 bases, and 5 bases stayed unmatched. Germline lookup yields CDR1 SGHAT and CDR2 FQNNGV. DNA of the CDR3: TGTGCCAGCAGTTATCTAGCGGGATCGAACACCGGGGAGCTGTTTTTT. It specifies CASSYLAGSNTGELFF. Variable domain in full (rest from reference TRBV11-2 and TRBJ2-2): EAGVAQSPRYKIIEKRQSVAFWCNPISGHATLYWYQQILGQGPKLLIQFQNNGVVDDSQLPKDRFSAERLKGVDSTLKIQPAKLEDSAVYLCASSYLAGSNTGELFFGEGSRLTVL.

This clonotype appeared a few times. The CDR3 DNA follows: TGTGCCAGCAGCCAGCAGGGAAGAGGATTTGGAAACACCATATATTTT. Translated, it gives CASSQQGRGFGNTIYF. The rearrangement joins TRBV4-2 to TRBJ1-3; D might be TRBD1 (5 bases). Germline loops: CDR1 LGHNA, CDR2 YNFKEQ. V was cut by 3 bases and J by 3 bases, with 15 bases left in between. The CDR3 length is 16 residues.

This chain uses TRBV7-9 with TRBJ1-3; 9 positions agree with TRBD1. Germline V CDR1 and CDR2: SEHNR, FQNEAQ (reference sequence). Trimming took 7 bases from V and 2 from J; bases not matched to a gene: 12. The CDR3 is 17 amino acids. CDR3 bases: TGTGCCAGCACCGACCACTCCGGGACAGGGCCTGGAAACACCATATATTTT. Its protein product is CASTDHSGTGPGNTIYF.

The chain employs TRBV19 and TRBJ2-5; possibly TRBD1 for D (5 bases). The V end lost 2 bases, the J end lost 5 bases, and 15 bases lay between the germline ends. This CDR3 spans 15 amino acids. Germline CDR1 reads LNHDA; CDR2 reads SQIVND (reference sequence). CDR3 sequence reads: CASSIRIREAETQYF. The CDR3 region has the DNA TGTGCCAGTAGTATAAGAATCAGGGAAGCGGAGACCCAGTACTTC.

The CDR3: CASSLEGRGFYNSPLHF. The CDR3 DNA reads as TGTGCCAGCAGCTTAGAGGGCAGGGGGTTTTATAATTCACCCCTCCACTTT. This rearrangement joins TRBV7-2 to TRBJ1-6; 7 nucleotides align to TRBD1. The ends lost 1 base at V and 4 bases at J; junction bases unmatched: 7. The germline gives CDR1 SGHTA, CDR2 FQGNSA. This CDR3 is built from 17 residues. The full variable domain, rest sourced from reference TRBV7-2 and TRBJ1-6, is GAGVSQSPSNKVTEKGKDVELRCDPISGHTALYWYRQSLGQGLEFLIYFQGNSAPDKSGLPSDRFSAERTGGSVSTLTIQRTQQEDSAVYLCASSLEGRGFYNSPLHFGNGTRLTVT.

This clonotype showed up just a few times. In DNA form, the CDR3 reads TGTGCCAGCAGCTTAGCTAGTTCGGGGGAGACCCAGTACTTC. Its translation is CASSLASSGETQYF. The genes are TRBV7-3 and TRBJ2-5; D may be TRBD2 (5 bases). Germline V gives CDR1 SGHTA, CDR2 FQGTGA. The CDR3 has 14 amino acids. V lost 2 bases, J lost 5 bases, and 12 bases lay in between.

This clonotype appeared a few times. The chain has TRBV7-2 and TRBJ1-2, with TRBD1 identical over 8 bases. V lost 4 bases to trimming and J lost 4 bases; unmatched junction nucleotides: 5. Per the germline V gene, CDR1 is SGHTA and CDR2 is FQGNSA. This CDR3 spans 14 amino acids. The CDR3, as DNA: TGTGCCAGCAGCTCCCAGGGGGCCTCCTATGGCTACACCTTC. Residues: CASSSQGASYGYTF.

This clonotype was recorded many times. This chain joins TRBV7-2 and TRBJ2-7; maybe TRBD2 (5 bases). Trimming removed 4 bases at V and 9 bases at J, with 25 bases between. CDR1 is SGHTA, CDR2 FQGNSA, per germline. This CDR3 is 16 amino acids long. The CDR3 coding sequence is TGTGCCAGCAGCTCCCCCTCACTAGGGAGTTTGGTCGGGCAGTACTTC. Residues: CASSSPSLGSLVGQYF.

This clonotype was observed a few times. The chain joins TRBV27 to TRBJ1-1; D is ambiguous. From germline, CDR1 is MNHEY and CDR2 SMNVEV (reference sequence). V gave up 4 bases and J gave up 4 bases, with 7 bases separating them. This CDR3 has 12 residues. The CDR3 protein is CASSSSGTEAFF. CDR3 nucleotides: TGTGCCAGCAGTTCTTCCGGCACTGAAGCTTTCTTT.

The J gene is TRBJ2-1, the V gene TRBV20-1; D is unresolved. Looked up from germline, CDR1 is DFQATT and CDR2 is SNEGSKA (reference sequence). The V end was cut by 7 bases, the J end by 10 bases, with 20 bases between. This CDR3 contains 13 residues. This CDR3 is CSVGNPPPREQFF. The CDR3, as DNA: TGCAGTGTAGGCAATCCGCCGCCCAGGGAGCAGTTCTTC.

The chain uses TRBV29-1 and TRBJ2-6, with no clear D. Trimming shortened V by 4 bases and J by 3 bases, and 7 bases separated the two germline ends. The CDR3 has 13 residues. The germline CDR1 and CDR2 sequences are SQVTM and ANQGSEA. The CDR3 loop reads CSVVLFGANVLTF. CDR3 DNA sequence: TGCAGCGTTGTTTTGTTTGGGGCCAACGTCCTGACTTTC.

Only a few counts were recorded for this clonotype. The rearrangement links TRBV2 to TRBJ2-7, with 7 bases lining up with TRBD1. V lost 6 bases, J lost 3 bases, and 5 bases stayed unmatched. The CDR3 consists of 13 residues. Germline V gene sequence: CDR1 SNHLY, CDR2 FYNNEI. The CDR3 DNA follows: TGTGCCAGCAGACGGACAGGTAACTACGAGCAGTACGTC. Protein product: CASRRTGNYEQYV.

CDR3 sequence reads: CSTRADEQFF. The CDR3 coding sequence is TGCAGCACCCGAGCTGATGAGCAGTTCTTC. The chain recombines TRBV29-1 with TRBJ2-1; D gene unclear. Germline assignment: CDR1 SQVTM and CDR2 ANQGSEA. CDR3 length: 10 residues. Trimming cost V 8 bases and J 8 bases, with 10 bases left between them.

The sample holds many counts of this clonotype. The chain recombines TRBV12-3 or TRBV12-4 with TRBJ2-7, with TRBD1 matching over 9 bases. The junction had 2 bases not matched to a gene; V was cut back by 5 bases and J by 6 bases. This CDR3 is 12 amino acids long. The CDR3, as DNA: TGTGCCAGCAGTGGACAGGGGTTCGAGCAGTACTTC. This codes for CASSGQGFEQYF.